This is a list of T cell receptor beta chains from one sample in a study of lymphopenia after photon versus proton radiotherapy. Sequenced by immunoSEQ multiplex PCR; TCRdb stores in-frame clones only, minus some. Of approximately 80,000 clones detected, more than 70% appear once; the ten largest clones hold over 1.3%. Material: peripheral blood, obtained from a patient treated with proton-based radiotherapy. Every receptor here comes from a man aged 55 to 70 with pancreatic cancer. CDR3s include the opening cysteine and the closing phenylalanine or tryptophan. A D gene is named only where the DNA matches it firmly. A clone size is listed for some rows: how often the clone was seen (once, few, many), or a class if it is expanded.

v_call: TRBV19
d_call: NA
clone_size: NA
j_call: TRBJ2-5
cdr3_nt: TGTGCCAGTACCTCGACCGCGACCCTCAGAGAGACCCAGTACTTC
cdr3_aa: CASTSTATLRETQYF

v_call: TRBV28
d_call: NA
clone_size: few
j_call: TRBJ1-5
cdr3_nt: TGTGCCAGCAGTTTGCGGTTTGCCAATCAGCCCCAGCATTTT
cdr3_aa: CASSLRFANQPQHF

v_call: TRBV2
d_call: NA
clone_size: NA
j_call: TRBJ1-2
cdr3_nt: TGTGCCAGCAGTTCCGGGACGGGAAACTATGGCTACACCTTC
cdr3_aa: CASSSGTGNYGYTF

v_call: TRBV28
d_call: TRBD2
clone_size: NA
j_call: TRBJ2-5
cdr3_nt: TGTGCCAGCAGTTTCGGGCTAGCGGGAGGCCGGGAGACCCAGTACTTC
cdr3_aa: CASSFGLAGGRETQYF

v_call: TRBV4-1
d_call: NA
clone_size: NA
j_call: TRBJ2-7
cdr3_nt: TGCGCCAGCAGCCAAGATTTGCGGAACACCTACGAGCAGTACTTC
cdr3_aa: CASSQDLRNTYEQYF

v_call: TRBV7-8
d_call: NA
clone_size: NA
j_call: TRBJ2-2
cdr3_nt: TGTGCCAGCAGCTTGCCGGTCGGGGAGCTGTTTTTT
cdr3_aa: CASSLPVGELFF

v_call: TRBV4-1
d_call: NA
clone_size: NA
j_call: TRBJ2-3
cdr3_nt: TGCGCCAGCAGGAAGACCGGGACCACGACAGATACGCAGTATTTT
cdr3_aa: CASRKTGTTTDTQYF

v_call: TRBV5-1
d_call: TRBD1
clone_size: NA
j_call: TRBJ2-3
cdr3_nt: TGCGCCAGCTGCCTGGGGACAGGGCGGGCAGATACGCAGTATTTT
cdr3_aa: CASCLGTGRADTQYF

v_call: TRBV18
d_call: NA
clone_size: NA
j_call: TRBJ2-2
cdr3_nt: TGTGCCAGCTCACCACAACGGACAACGAACACCGGGGAGCTGTTTTTT
cdr3_aa: CASSPQRTTNTGELFF

v_call: TRBV9
d_call: NA
clone_size: NA
j_call: TRBJ2-2
cdr3_nt: TGTGCCAGCAGCGTACGAAGCGGTAACACCGGGGAGCTGTTTTTT
cdr3_aa: CASSVRSGNTGELFF

v_call: TRBV2
d_call: NA
clone_size: NA
j_call: TRBJ1-5
cdr3_nt: TGTGCCAGCAGAGAGGACCCTATCCGCAATCAGCCCCAGCATTTT
cdr3_aa: CASREDPIRNQPQHF

v_call: TRBV11-2
d_call: NA
clone_size: NA
j_call: TRBJ1-1
cdr3_nt: TGTGCCAGCAGCTTAAAGCCCGCTGACACTGAAGCTTTCTTT
cdr3_aa: CASSLKPADTEAFF

v_call: TRBV11-3
d_call: NA
clone_size: once
j_call: TRBJ2-7
cdr3_nt: TGTGCCAGCAGCTTCACAGTTAGAGACTCCTACGAGCAGTACTTC
cdr3_aa: CASSFTVRDSYEQYF

v_call: TRBV7-9
d_call: NA
clone_size: NA
j_call: TRBJ1-1
cdr3_nt: TGTGCCAGCAGGCCTGACAGGCGAATCGCTGAAGCTTTCTTT
cdr3_aa: CASRPDRRIAEAFF

v_call: TRBV4-1
d_call: NA
clone_size: NA
j_call: TRBJ1-4
cdr3_nt: TGCGCCAGCAGCCAAGATCTCCGGGACACGCCTTCGAGAAAACTGTTTTTT
cdr3_aa: CASSQDLRDTPSRKLFF

v_call: TRBV15
d_call: NA
clone_size: NA
j_call: TRBJ2-2
cdr3_nt: TGTGCCACCAGCAGAGACAGGGCCACCGGGGAGCTGTTTTTT
cdr3_aa: CATSRDRATGELFF

v_call: TRBV2
d_call: TRBD2
clone_size: few
j_call: TRBJ2-2
cdr3_nt: TGTGCCAGCAGCCCCGCTGGCGCGGGAGTAAGCGGGGAGCTGTTTTTT
cdr3_aa: CASSPAGAGVSGELFF

v_call: TRBV7-8
d_call: TRBD2
clone_size: NA
j_call: TRBJ2-1
cdr3_nt: TGTGCCAGCAGCAGCCGCCGACTAGCACCTTACAATGAGCAGTTCTTC
cdr3_aa: CASSSRRLAPYNEQFF

v_call: TRBV6-6
d_call: NA
clone_size: NA
j_call: TRBJ2-1
cdr3_nt: TGTGCCAGCAGCAACAGAGGGGGGTTTGGGAATGAGCAGTTCTTC
cdr3_aa: CASSNRGGFGNEQFF

v_call: TRBV19
d_call: TRBD1
clone_size: NA
j_call: TRBJ1-2
cdr3_nt: TGTGCCAGTAGTACAGGGGGCTCAGGCTACACCTTC
cdr3_aa: CASSTGGSGYTF

v_call: TRBV6-1
d_call: TRBD1
clone_size: NA
j_call: TRBJ2-2
cdr3_nt: TGTGCCAGCAGGGACAGGGGCCTTGAAGCCGGGGAGCTGTTTTTT
cdr3_aa: CASRDRGLEAGELFF

v_call: TRBV5-4
d_call: NA
clone_size: NA
j_call: TRBJ2-1
cdr3_nt: TGTGCCAGCAGCTTTGTAGGGTTCAATGAGCAGTTCTTC
cdr3_aa: CASSFVGFNEQFF

v_call: TRBV5-4
d_call: TRBD2
clone_size: NA
j_call: TRBJ2-5
cdr3_nt: TGTGCCAGCAGCCAGACTAGCGGGACAACGGAGACCCAGTACTTC
cdr3_aa: CASSQTSGTTETQYF

v_call: TRBV7-9
d_call: NA
clone_size: NA
j_call: TRBJ2-1
cdr3_nt: TGTGCCAGCAGTCCGGTACGCTCGCGTGGCACAGGTGAGCAGTTCTTC
cdr3_aa: CASSPVRSRGTGEQFF

v_call: TRBV11-2
d_call: NA
clone_size: NA
j_call: TRBJ2-1
cdr3_nt: TGTGCCAGCAGCGGGCGGAGGGGCTACAATGAGCAGTTCTTC
cdr3_aa: CASSGRRGYNEQFF

v_call: TRBV7-9
d_call: NA
clone_size: NA
j_call: TRBJ2-3
cdr3_nt: TGTGCCAGCAGCTTGTCGGGGGCGGGAGTTGTCACAGATACGCAGTATTTT
cdr3_aa: CASSLSGAGVVTDTQYF

v_call: TRBV9
d_call: NA
clone_size: NA
j_call: TRBJ2-5
cdr3_nt: TGTGCCAGCAGCGTCGGACTCCTCGCGCAAGAGACCCAGTACTTC
cdr3_aa: CASSVGLLAQETQYF

v_call: TRBV4-1
d_call: TRBD1
clone_size: NA
j_call: TRBJ2-3
cdr3_nt: TGCGCCAGCAGTCTCACCCCGGGACAGGGTATCGATACGCAGTATTTT
cdr3_aa: CASSLTPGQGIDTQYF

v_call: TRBV11-3
d_call: NA
clone_size: NA
j_call: TRBJ1-1
cdr3_nt: TGTGCCAGCAGCTCCCGGGGTTACCTCGAGGATGGCACTGAAGCTTTCTTT
cdr3_aa: CASSSRGYLEDGTEAFF

v_call: TRBV30
d_call: TRBD1
clone_size: NA
j_call: TRBJ2-2
cdr3_nt: TGTGCCTGGAAAAACAGGGGCACGAACACCGGGGAGCTGTTTTTT
cdr3_aa: CAWKNRGTNTGELFF

v_call: TRBV6-1
d_call: NA
clone_size: NA
j_call: TRBJ1-5
cdr3_nt: TGTGCCAGCAGTCTTATACTTAGTCAGCCCCAGCATTTT
cdr3_aa: CASSLILSQPQHF

v_call: TRBV19
d_call: NA
clone_size: NA
j_call: TRBJ1-3
cdr3_nt: TGTGCCAGTAGTGGCGGGGATTCATCTGGAAACACCATATATTTT
cdr3_aa: CASSGGDSSGNTIYF

v_call: TRBV9
d_call: TRBD2
clone_size: NA
j_call: TRBJ2-3
cdr3_nt: TGTGCCAGCAGCGTAGGGTCTAGCGGTAGCACAGATACGCAGTATTTT
cdr3_aa: CASSVGSSGSTDTQYF

v_call: TRBV5-6
d_call: NA
clone_size: NA
j_call: TRBJ2-1
cdr3_nt: TGTGCCAGCAGCCCATTAACCCTCGGAGTTAAGTTCTTC
cdr3_aa: CASSPLTLGVKFF

v_call: TRBV30
d_call: NA
clone_size: NA
j_call: TRBJ1-3
cdr3_nt: TGTGCCTGGAGTGTACACTCCAGCTCTGGAAACACCATATATTTT
cdr3_aa: CAWSVHSSSGNTIYF

v_call: TRBV28
d_call: NA
clone_size: NA
j_call: TRBJ1-1
cdr3_nt: TGTGCCAGCAGAACAGGTGGGGGGCAGACGAACACTGAAGCTTTCTTT
cdr3_aa: CASRTGGGQTNTEAFF

v_call: TRBV7-9
d_call: NA
clone_size: NA
j_call: TRBJ1-5
cdr3_nt: TGTGCCAGCAGCTTCTACGCGGGGCAGGTCCGGAATCAGCCCCAGCATTTT
cdr3_aa: CASSFYAGQVRNQPQHF

v_call: TRBV11-2
d_call: NA
clone_size: NA
j_call: TRBJ2-2
cdr3_nt: TGTGCCAGCAGAAACGACAGAGTTAACACCGGGGAGCTGTTTTTT
cdr3_aa: CASRNDRVNTGELFF

v_call: TRBV9
d_call: TRBD1
clone_size: NA
j_call: TRBJ1-2
cdr3_nt: TGTGCCAGCAGCGTACGGGACAGGGACTATGGCTACACCTTC
cdr3_aa: CASSVRDRDYGYTF

v_call: TRBV2
d_call: NA
clone_size: NA
j_call: TRBJ2-3
cdr3_nt: TGTGCCACAAGGGGGGGAGAGCTTTCGGATACGCAGTATTTT
cdr3_aa: CATRGGELSDTQYF

v_call: TRBV6-1
d_call: NA
clone_size: NA
j_call: TRBJ1-5
cdr3_nt: TGTGCCAGCAGTGAAGCTGGAGGGACATACCAGCCCCAGCATTTT
cdr3_aa: CASSEAGGTYQPQHF

v_call: TRBV9
d_call: NA
clone_size: NA
j_call: TRBJ2-1
cdr3_nt: TGTGCCAGCAGCGTCGGGGAGCATCTCCACGATATTGAGCAGTTCTTC
cdr3_aa: CASSVGEHLHDIEQFF